These 5 T cell receptor beta chains were all obtained from the same sample, sequenced in a study of molecular identifiers for immune sequencing clone quantification. TCRdb independently ran MiXCR on the PCR reads; one entry per CDR3 protein. The data hold hundreds of thousands of distinct CDR3 sequences, with around 25% observed a single time. Sequenced: naive CD8+ T cells from blood, with Jurkat cell RNA spiked in. Subset noted: FACS-sorted CD8+CD4-CCR7+CD45RA+ naive T cells. The receptor set was obtained from a human donor in good health. Some libraries in this study had Jurkat cell RNA spiked in.

The chain is built from TRBV19 and TRBJ1-5; a possible D gene is TRBD1 (5 bases). This CDR3 is 15 amino acids long. V lost 2 bases and J 4 bases, leaving 12 bases between the germline ends. Germline V gene data show CDR1 as LNHDA and CDR2 as SQIVND (reference sequence). CDR3 region: CASSIFGGRNQPQHF. The DNA for the CDR3 is TGTGCCAGTAGTATATTCGGGGGACGGAATCAGCCCCAGCATTTT. The complete variable domain, with remaining parts taken from reference TRBV19 and TRBJ1-5, reads DGGITQSPKYLFRKEGQNVTLSCEQNLNHDAMYWYRQDPGQGLRLIYYSQIVNDFQKGDIAEGYSVSREKKESFPLTVTSAQKNPTAFYLCASSIFGGRNQPQHFGDGTRLSIL.

The sample holds a few counts of this clonotype. One junction end disagrees with the germline gene, perhaps due to a read error. The CDR3 loop reads CASSFGGFGFQYF. CDR3 nucleotide sequence: TGTGCTAGCAGCTTCGGGGGTTTCGGCTTCCAGTACTTC. The J gene is TRBJ2-4, the V gene TRBV7-7; D is perhaps TRBD2 (6 bases). Germline loops: CDR1 SSHAT, CDR2 FNYEAQ (reference sequence). The CDR3 extends over 13 amino acids.

J is TRBJ1-2 and V is TRBV10-3; possible D gene TRBD1, 6 bases. The length of the CDR3 is 14 residues. Between the trimmed V and J ends, which lost 2 bases and 4 bases, there was a span of 11 bases. Germline V lookup: CDR1 ENHRY, CDR2 SYGVKD. The CDR3 nucleotides read TGTGCCATCAGTGAGGGGGGGCAGGGCTATGGCTACACCTTC. This translates into CAISEGGQGYGYTF.

This clonotype was seen repeatedly, ten times or more. This chain links TRBV12-3 or TRBV12-4 with TRBJ2-3; no firm D call. CDR3 length equals 14 residues. The germline V and J ends were trimmed by 5 bases and 4 bases, with 13 bases remaining between them. The CDR3 region has the DNA TGTGCCAGCAGTCAACGGGTCGGATCAGATACGCAGTATTTT. Protein sequence: CASSQRVGSDTQYF.

At least ten counts were recorded for this clonotype. The V and J genes are TRBV4-1 and TRBJ2-3; perhaps TRBD2 as D (6 bases). The CDR3 length is 15 residues. Germline-derived CDR1 and CDR2 are MGHRA and YSYEKL. Trimming left V 3 bases short and J 0 bases short, with 10 bases between. Written as DNA, the CDR3 is TGCGCCAGCAGCCAGGACTACCCAAGCACAGATACGCAGTATTTT. Residues: CASSQDYPSTDTQYF.